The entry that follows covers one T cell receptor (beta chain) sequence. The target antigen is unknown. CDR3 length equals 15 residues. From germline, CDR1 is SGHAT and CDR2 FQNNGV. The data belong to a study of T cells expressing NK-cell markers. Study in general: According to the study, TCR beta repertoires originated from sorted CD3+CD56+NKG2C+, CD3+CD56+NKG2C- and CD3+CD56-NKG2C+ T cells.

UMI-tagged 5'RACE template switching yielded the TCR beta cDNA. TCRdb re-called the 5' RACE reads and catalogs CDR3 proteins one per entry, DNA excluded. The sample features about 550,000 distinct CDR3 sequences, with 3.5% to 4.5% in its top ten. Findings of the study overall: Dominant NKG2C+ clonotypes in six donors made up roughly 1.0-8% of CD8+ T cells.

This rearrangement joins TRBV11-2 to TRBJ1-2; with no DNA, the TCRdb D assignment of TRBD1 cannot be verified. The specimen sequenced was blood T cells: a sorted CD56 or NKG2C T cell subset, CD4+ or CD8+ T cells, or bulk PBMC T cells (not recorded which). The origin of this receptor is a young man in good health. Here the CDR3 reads CASSLKSTGSYGYTF.